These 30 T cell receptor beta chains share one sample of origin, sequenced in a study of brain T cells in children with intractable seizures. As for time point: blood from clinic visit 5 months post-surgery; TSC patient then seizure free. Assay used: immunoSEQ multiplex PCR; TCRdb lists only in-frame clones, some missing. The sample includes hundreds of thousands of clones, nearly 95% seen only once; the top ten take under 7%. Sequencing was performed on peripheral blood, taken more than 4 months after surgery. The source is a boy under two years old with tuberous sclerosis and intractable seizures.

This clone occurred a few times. CDR3 nucleotide sequence: TGTGCCAGCAGCTTGACAGGGTGGACACCCCTCCACTTT. This sequence encodes CASSLTGWTPLHF. The V gene is TRBV7-9, the J gene TRBJ1-6, with TRBD1 matching 7 bases. With V trimmed by 3 bases and J by 11 bases, 4 bases remained unmatched. The CDR3 extends over 13 amino acids. CDR1 is SEHNR and CDR2 is FQNEAQ in the germline V gene (reference sequence).

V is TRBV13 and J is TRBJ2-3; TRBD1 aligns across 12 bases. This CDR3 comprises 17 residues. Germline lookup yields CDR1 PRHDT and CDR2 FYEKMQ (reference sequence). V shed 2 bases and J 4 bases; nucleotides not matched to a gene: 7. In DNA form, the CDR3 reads TGTGCCAGCAGCTTATTCCGGGACAGGGGGCAAGCAGATACGCAGTATTTT. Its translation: CASSLFRDRGQADTQYF.

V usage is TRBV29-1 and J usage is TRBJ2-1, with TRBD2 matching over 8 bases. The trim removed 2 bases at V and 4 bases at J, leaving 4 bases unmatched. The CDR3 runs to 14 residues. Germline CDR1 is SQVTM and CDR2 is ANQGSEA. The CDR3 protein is CSVESGGIYNEQFF. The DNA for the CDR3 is TGCAGCGTTGAAAGCGGGGGAATTTACAATGAGCAGTTCTTC.

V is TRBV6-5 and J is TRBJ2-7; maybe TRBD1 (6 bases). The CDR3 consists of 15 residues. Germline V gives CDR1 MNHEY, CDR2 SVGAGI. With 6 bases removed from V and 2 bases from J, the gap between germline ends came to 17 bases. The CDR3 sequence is CASRPHTDRTYEQYF. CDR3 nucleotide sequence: TGTGCCAGCAGACCACACACAGACAGGACCTACGAGCAGTACTTC.

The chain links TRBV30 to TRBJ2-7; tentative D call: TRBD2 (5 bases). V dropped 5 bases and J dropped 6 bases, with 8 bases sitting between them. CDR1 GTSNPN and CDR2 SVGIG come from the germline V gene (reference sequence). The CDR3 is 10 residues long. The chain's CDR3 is CAWGSREQYF. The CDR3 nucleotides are TGTGCCTGGGGGAGTCGCGAGCAGTACTTC.

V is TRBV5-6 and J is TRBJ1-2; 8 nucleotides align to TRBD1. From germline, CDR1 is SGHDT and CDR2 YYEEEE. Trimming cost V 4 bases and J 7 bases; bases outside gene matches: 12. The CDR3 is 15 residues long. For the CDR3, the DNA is TGTGCCAGCAGCCCCGGGACAGGAAAAATTAGTGGCTACACCTTC. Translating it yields CASSPGTGKISGYTF.

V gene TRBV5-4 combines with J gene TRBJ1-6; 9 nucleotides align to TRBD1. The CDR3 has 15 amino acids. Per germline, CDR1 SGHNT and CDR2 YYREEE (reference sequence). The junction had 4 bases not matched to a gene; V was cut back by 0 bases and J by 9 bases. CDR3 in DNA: TGTGCCAGCAGCTTGGGAGGGACAGGGACTTCACCCCTCCACTTT. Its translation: CASSLGGTGTSPLHF.

The CDR3 DNA reads TGTGCCAGCAGCTTAGCCCCCGGCTTAATGAACACTGAAGCTTTCTTT. Amino acid sequence: CASSLAPGLMNTEAFF. This chain joins TRBV7-8 and TRBJ1-1; unclear D gene. The CDR3 is 16 residues long. Germline loops: CDR1 SGHVS, CDR2 FQNEAQ. Trimming left V 0 bases short and J 0 bases short, with 11 bases between.

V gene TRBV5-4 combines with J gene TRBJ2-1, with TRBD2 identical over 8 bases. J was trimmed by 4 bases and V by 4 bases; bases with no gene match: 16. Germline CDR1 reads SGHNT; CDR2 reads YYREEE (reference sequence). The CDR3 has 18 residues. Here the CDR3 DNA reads TGTGCCAGCAGCAAGACCCCTTTCTCCAGCGGGGGATACAATGAGCAGTTCTTC. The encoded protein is CASSKTPFSSGGYNEQFF.

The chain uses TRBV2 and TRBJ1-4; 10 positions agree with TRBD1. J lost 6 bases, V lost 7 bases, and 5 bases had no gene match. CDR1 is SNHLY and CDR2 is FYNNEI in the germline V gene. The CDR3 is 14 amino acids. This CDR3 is CASIIGQGDEKLFF. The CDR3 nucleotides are TGTGCCAGCATCATAGGACAGGGGGATGAAAAACTGTTTTTT.

CDR3 DNA: TGTGCCACAGGTGATCCAACTAACTATGGCTACACCTTC. The encoded protein is CATGDPTNYGYTF. The chain is built from TRBV11-2 and TRBJ1-2, with D unresolved. The germline CDR1 and CDR2 sequences are SGHAT and FQNNGV. V was shortened by 10 bases and J by 0 bases, with 12 bases between the two germline ends. The length of the CDR3 is 13 residues.

CDR3 DNA: TGTGCCAGCAGTGTCGACAACCCCTATGGCTACACCTTC. Its protein is CASSVDNPYGYTF. The chain recombines TRBV28 with TRBJ1-2; D call uncertain. The CDR3 has 13 amino acids. Trimming removed 5 bases at V and 4 bases at J, with 11 bases between. The germline gives CDR1 MDHEN, CDR2 SYDVKM.

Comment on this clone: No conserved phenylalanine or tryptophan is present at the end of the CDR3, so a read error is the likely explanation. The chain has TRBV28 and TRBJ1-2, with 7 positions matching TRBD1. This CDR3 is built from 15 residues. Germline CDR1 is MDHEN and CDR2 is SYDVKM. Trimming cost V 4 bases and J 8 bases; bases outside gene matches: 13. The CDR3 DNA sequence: TGTGCCAGCAGTTCTGATACGACAGGGAATCGAGGCTACACCTCC. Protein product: CASSSDTTGNRGYTS.

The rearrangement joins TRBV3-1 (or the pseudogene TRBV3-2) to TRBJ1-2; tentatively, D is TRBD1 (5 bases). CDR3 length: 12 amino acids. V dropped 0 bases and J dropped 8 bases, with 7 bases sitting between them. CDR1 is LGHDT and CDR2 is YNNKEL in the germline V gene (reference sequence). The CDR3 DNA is TGTGCCAGCAGCCAAGAGGGGGGAGGCTACACCTTC. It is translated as CASSQEGGGYTF.

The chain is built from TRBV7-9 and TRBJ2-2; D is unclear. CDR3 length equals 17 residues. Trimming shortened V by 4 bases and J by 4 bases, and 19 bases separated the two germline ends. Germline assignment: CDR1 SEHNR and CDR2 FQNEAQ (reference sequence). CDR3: CASSSRIKGNSTGELFF. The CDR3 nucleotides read TGTGCCAGCAGCTCCCGGATCAAAGGGAATAGCACCGGGGAGCTGTTTTTT. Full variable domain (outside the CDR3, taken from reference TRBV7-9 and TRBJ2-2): DTGVSQNPRHKITKRGQNVTFRCDPISEHNRLYWYRQTLGQGPEFLTYFQNEAQLEKSRLLSDRFSAERPKGSFSTLEIQRTEQGDSAMYLCASSSRIKGNSTGELFFGEGSRLTVL.

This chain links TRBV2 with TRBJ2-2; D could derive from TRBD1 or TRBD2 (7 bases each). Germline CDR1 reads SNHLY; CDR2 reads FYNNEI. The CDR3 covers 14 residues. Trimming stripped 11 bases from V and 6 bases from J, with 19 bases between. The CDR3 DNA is TGTGCCGCACGGGGGGACAGTGACGCCGGGGAGCTGTTTTTT. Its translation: CAARGDSDAGELFF.

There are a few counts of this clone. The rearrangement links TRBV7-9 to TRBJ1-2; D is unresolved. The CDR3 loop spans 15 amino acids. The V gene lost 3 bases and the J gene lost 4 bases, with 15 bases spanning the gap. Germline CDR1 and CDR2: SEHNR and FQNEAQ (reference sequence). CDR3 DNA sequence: TGTGCCAGCAGCTTCTACCCGGGTCTAGGCTATGGCTACACCTTC. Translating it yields CASSFYPGLGYGYTF.

The CDR3, as DNA: TGTGCTAGTGGTTTGGTAGTAGCGGGAGGTCATCAGGGCTACGAGCAGTACTTC. This encodes CASGLVVAGGHQGYEQYF. The chain has TRBV12-5 and TRBJ2-7; the match to TRBD2 covers 10 bases. The V gene's germline CDR1 is LGHNT and CDR2 FRNRAP. The CDR3 consists of 18 residues. The V and J ends lost 0 bases and 3 bases, in that order; junction bases with no gene match: 11. Variable domain in full (rest from reference TRBV12-5 and TRBJ2-7): DARVTQTPRHKVTEMGQEVTMRCQPILGHNTVFWYRQTMMQGLELLAYFRNRAPLDDSGMPKDRFSAEMPDATLATLKIQPSEPRDSAVYFCASGLVVAGGHQGYEQYFGPGTRLTVT.

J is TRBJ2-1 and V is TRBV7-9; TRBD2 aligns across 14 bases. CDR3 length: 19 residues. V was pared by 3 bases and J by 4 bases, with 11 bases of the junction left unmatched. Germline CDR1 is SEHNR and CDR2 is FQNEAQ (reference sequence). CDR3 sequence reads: CASSFPRGLAGDRYNEQFF. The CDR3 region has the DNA TGTGCCAGCAGCTTCCCCCGGGGACTAGCGGGAGATAGGTACAATGAGCAGTTCTTC.

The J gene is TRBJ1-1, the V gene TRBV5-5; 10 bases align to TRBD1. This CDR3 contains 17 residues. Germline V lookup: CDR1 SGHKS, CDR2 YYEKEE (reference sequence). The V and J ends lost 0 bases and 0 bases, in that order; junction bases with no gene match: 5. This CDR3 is CASSLGGTGDMNTEAFF. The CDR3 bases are TGTGCCAGCAGCTTGGGGGGGACAGGGGACATGAACACTGAAGCTTTCTTT.

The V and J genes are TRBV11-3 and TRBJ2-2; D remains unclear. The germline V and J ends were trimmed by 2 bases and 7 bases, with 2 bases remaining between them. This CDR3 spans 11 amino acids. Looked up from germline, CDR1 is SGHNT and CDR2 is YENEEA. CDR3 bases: TGTGCCAGCAGCTTAATCGGGGAGCTGTTTTTT. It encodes CASSLIGELFF.

The CDR3 sequence is CASSLNRAYEQYF. The CDR3 DNA is TGTGCCAGCAGTTTAAACAGGGCCTACGAGCAGTACTTC. This chain links TRBV12-3 or TRBV12-4 with TRBJ2-7; the D gene is possibly TRBD1 (6 bases). V was trimmed by 2 bases and J by 2 bases, leaving 7 bases between them. This CDR3 spans 13 amino acids.

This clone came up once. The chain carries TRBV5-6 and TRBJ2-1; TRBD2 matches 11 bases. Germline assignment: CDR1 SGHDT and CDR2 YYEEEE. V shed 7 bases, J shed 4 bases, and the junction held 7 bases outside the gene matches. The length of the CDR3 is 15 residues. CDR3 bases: TGTGCCAGCCTTCGGACTAGCGGGTCTTACAATGAGCAGTTCTTC. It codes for CASLRTSGSYNEQFF.

Here the CDR3 reads CASSDMLVYDEQFF. CDR3 sequence (DNA): TGTGCCAGCAGTGATATGTTGGTGTACGATGAGCAGTTCTTC. The V and J genes are TRBV6-1 and TRBJ2-1; D unresolved. From germline, CDR1 is MNHNS and CDR2 SASEGT. The CDR3 sequence is 14 residues long. Trimming took 3 bases from V and 8 from J, leaving 14 bases between them.

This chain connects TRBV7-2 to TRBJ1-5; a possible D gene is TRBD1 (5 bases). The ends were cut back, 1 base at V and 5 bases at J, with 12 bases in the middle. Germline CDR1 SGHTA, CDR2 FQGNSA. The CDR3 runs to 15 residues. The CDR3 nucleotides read TGTGCCAGCAGCTTAGATTGGGCCAGGGATCAGCCCCAGCATTTT. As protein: CASSLDWARDQPQHF.

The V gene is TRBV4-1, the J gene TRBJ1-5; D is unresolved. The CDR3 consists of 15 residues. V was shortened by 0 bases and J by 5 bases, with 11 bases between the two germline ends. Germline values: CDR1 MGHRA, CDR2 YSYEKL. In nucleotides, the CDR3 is TGCGCCAGCAGCCAAGATTTAACAGTGTATCAGCCCCAGCATTTT. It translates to CASSQDLTVYQPQHF.

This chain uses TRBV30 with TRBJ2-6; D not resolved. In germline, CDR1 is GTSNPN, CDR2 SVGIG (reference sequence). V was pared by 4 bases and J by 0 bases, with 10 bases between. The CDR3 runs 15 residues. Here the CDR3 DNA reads TGTGCCTGGACGTCAGCCCTCTCTGGGGCCAACGTCCTGACTTTC. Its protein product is CAWTSALSGANVLTF. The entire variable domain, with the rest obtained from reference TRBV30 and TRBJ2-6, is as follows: SQTIHQWPATLVQPVGSPLSLECTVEGTSNPNLYWYRQAAGRGLQLLFYSVGIGQISSEVPQNLSASRPQDRQFILSSKKLLLSDSGFYLCAWTSALSGANVLTFGAGSRLTVL.

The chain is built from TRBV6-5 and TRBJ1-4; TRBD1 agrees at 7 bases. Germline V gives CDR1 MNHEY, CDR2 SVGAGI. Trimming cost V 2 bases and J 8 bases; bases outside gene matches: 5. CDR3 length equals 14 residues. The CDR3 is CASSYGDSGEKLFF. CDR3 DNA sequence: TGTGCCAGCAGTTACGGGGACAGTGGGGAAAAACTGTTTTTT.

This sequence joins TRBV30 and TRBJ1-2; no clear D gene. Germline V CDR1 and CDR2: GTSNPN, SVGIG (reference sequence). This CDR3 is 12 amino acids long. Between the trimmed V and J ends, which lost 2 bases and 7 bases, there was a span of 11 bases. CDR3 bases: TGTGCCTGGAGTAGGACGGAATTTGGCTACACCTTC. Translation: CAWSRTEFGYTF.

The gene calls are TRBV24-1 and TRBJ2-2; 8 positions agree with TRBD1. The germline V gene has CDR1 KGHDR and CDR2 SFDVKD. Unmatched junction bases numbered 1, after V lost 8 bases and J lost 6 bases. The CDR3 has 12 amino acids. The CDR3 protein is CATMDRAGELFF. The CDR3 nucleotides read TGTGCCACCATGGACAGGGCCGGGGAGCTGTTTTTT.